This T cell receptor (beta chain) comes out of a study of regulatory T cells in long-lasting Graves disease. General study findings and limits: Authors noted too few samples as a limitation.

Relying on iRepertoire HTBI primers and Arm-PCR of CDR3 regions, the team built TCR beta libraries. TCRdb re-called the multiplex PCR reads through MiXCR, storing one row per CDR3 protein. Here the sample spans about 370,000 distinct CDR3 sequences, about 14% being singletons. This sample's time point: newly diagnosed GD, antithyroid drugs for less than 3 months. RNA extracted from PBMCs served as the sequencing template. Peripheral blood, at approximately 9 milliliters, went into EDTA tubes. Germline CDR1 LGHDT, CDR2 YNNKEL (reference sequence). Trimming took off 3 bases at V and 4 bases at J, with 15 bases between the two ends. This CDR3 has 15 amino acids. Regarding this clonotype: The antigen is unknown.

The chain recombines TRBV3-1 with TRBJ1-2; D not resolved. The TCR was taken from a female donor with Graves disease. Sequencing used peripheral blood mononuclear cells (PBMCs), obtained at new diagnosis, from a patient treated with antithyroid drugs. This CDR3 reads CASSHGVLPFYGYTF. The CDR3 bases are TGTGCCAGCAGCCACGGGGTTCTACCGTTCTATGGCTACACCTTC.